This T cell receptor beta chain was found in a study of blood T cells in healthy people across ages. PCR was performed a second time for roughly 7 to 11 cycles using a sample-barcoded 5' primer and a J-beta primer mix. One entry per CDR3 protein results from TCRdb running MiXCR on the 5' RACE reads. The sample shows about 1.6 million distinct CDR3 sequences, about 31% of them seen only once. The V gene lost 0 bases and the J gene lost 1 base, with 9 bases spanning the gap. Germline V lookup: CDR1 LGHNT, CDR2 FRNRAP. The CDR3 has 16 residues. Around 10 milliliters of peripheral blood were drawn from each donor.

Input material: blood. This receptor was identified in a young woman in good health. The chain joins TRBV12-5 to TRBJ2-2; D is unresolved. CDR3 DNA sequence: TGTGCTAGTGGTTTGGTACTAACAGAGAACACCGGGGAGCTGTTTTTT. Its translation is CASGLVLTENTGELFF.